Shown below are 14 T cell receptor beta chains from a single sample sequenced in a study of control samples from healthy donors and cancer patients. Clones were sequenced by immunoSEQ multiplex PCR, and TCRdb holds only the in-frame ones, with some missing. The sample shows around 140,000 clones, around nine tenths of them seen only once. Sequenced input: PBMCs. These receptors all come from a man in his forties or fifties with head and neck cancer.

CDR3 DNA sequence: TGTGCCAGCAGCTTGCCCGACAGTGCCATAGGAAACACCATATATTTT. Protein sequence: CASSLPDSAIGNTIYF. The gene calls are TRBV5-8 and TRBJ1-3, with D possibly TRBD1 on 5 matching bases. Trimming stripped 1 base from V and 4 bases from J, with 15 bases between. CDR1 is SGHTS, CDR2 YDEGEE, per germline. This CDR3 has 16 amino acids.

V gene TRBV4-1 combines with J gene TRBJ1-1; D gene uncertain. Deletions cut 2 bases from V and 1 base from J, with 8 bases between. The CDR3 spans 14 residues. Per the germline V gene, CDR1 is MGHRA and CDR2 is YSYEKL. In DNA, the CDR3 is TGCGCCAGCAGCCAACCGTATGGGAACACTGAAGCTTTCTTT. Translation: CASSQPYGNTEAFF.

This clone was observed a single time. This rearrangement joins TRBV28 to TRBJ2-7; D may correspond to TRBD1 or TRBD2 (5 bases each). The CDR3 runs 14 residues. The V gene's germline CDR1 is MDHEN and CDR2 SYDVKM. V shed 6 bases and J shed 2 bases, with 14 bases lying between them. As DNA, the CDR3 is TGTGCCAGCAGCTACCAAACGGGGCCCTACGAGCAGTACTTC. Amino acids: CASSYQTGPYEQYF.

Of note for this clone: A junction boundary mismatches the germline segment, possibly from a read error. The chain uses TRBV28 and TRBJ1-1; no clear D gene. CDR3 size: 12 residues. Per the germline V gene, CDR1 is MDHEN and CDR2 is SYDVKM. The CDR3 region is CASSLINSESFF. The CDR3 bases are TGTGCCAGCAGTTTGATCAACTCTGAATCTTTCTTT.

V is TRBV9 and J is TRBJ2-1; 10 bases line up with TRBD2. The CDR3 loop spans 15 amino acids. The junction had 9 bases not matched to a gene; V was cut back by 4 bases and J by 8 bases. CDR1 is SGDLS, CDR2 YYNGEE, per germline. The CDR3 nucleotides read TGTGCCAGCAGCCCCCGGGCTAGCGGGAGTGATGAGCAGTTCTTC. The encoded protein is CASSPRASGSDEQFF.

Only a few counts were recorded for this clone. This chain uses TRBV6-5 with TRBJ1-2, with a tentative D call TRBD1 (5 bases). V was clipped by 3 bases and J by 4 bases, with 15 bases between them. Per germline, CDR1 MNHEY and CDR2 SVGAGI. This CDR3 is built from 15 residues. CDR3: CASSYNRLGGYGYTF. CDR3 coding DNA: TGTGCCAGCAGTTATAACAGGCTCGGCGGCTATGGCTACACCTTC.

This clone was picked up a small number of times. The V call is TRBV7-3, the J call TRBJ1-3, with 8 bases aligning to TRBD1. Germline V gene data show CDR1 as SGHTA and CDR2 as FQGTGA. This CDR3 has 15 residues. V was clipped by 5 bases and J by 3 bases; unmatched bases: 6. CDR3 bases: TGTGCCAGCAGCCTTTCAGGGGGCTTTGGAAACACCATATATTTT. It encodes CASSLSGGFGNTIYF.

Only one count was recorded for this clone. The chain has TRBV3-1 (or the pseudogene TRBV3-2) and TRBJ2-7; perhaps TRBD2 as D (6 bases). From germline, CDR1 is LGHDT and CDR2 YNNKEL (reference sequence). The CDR3 has 14 residues. V lost 0 bases and J lost 3, with 9 bases in between. The CDR3 is CASSQDVGGYEQYF. In DNA form, the CDR3 reads TGTGCCAGCAGCCAAGATGTCGGGGGCTACGAGCAGTACTTC.

This chain connects TRBV9 to TRBJ2-3; weak D call: TRBD2 (5 bases). The CDR3 extends over 14 amino acids. Trimming pared 0 bases from V and 3 bases from J, leaving 8 bases between. Germline CDR1 and CDR2: SGDLS and YYNGEE. CDR3: CASSVVSGTDTQYF. The CDR3 nucleotides read TGTGCCAGCAGCGTAGTGTCGGGAACAGATACGCAGTATTTT.

The V call is TRBV24-1, the J call TRBJ2-7; TRBD2 matches 13 bases. The germline CDR1 and CDR2 sequences are KGHDR and SFDVKD. The CDR3 sequence is 15 residues long. V dropped 4 bases and J dropped 4; count of bases not matched to a gene: 3. The CDR3 nucleotides read TGTGCCACCAGTGACTCGACTAGCGGGAGGTACGAGCAGTACTTC. It yields the protein CATSDSTSGRYEQYF.

The V gene is TRBV28, the J gene TRBJ1-4; D unclear. The length of the CDR3 is 15 residues. V was pared by 6 bases and J by 0 bases, with 11 bases between. CDR1 and CDR2 (germline): MDHEN, SYDVKM. The CDR3 here is CASRTDPATNEKLFF. In DNA form, the CDR3 reads TGTGCCAGCAGAACAGACCCCGCAACTAATGAAAAACTGTTTTTT.

V and J are TRBV3-1 (or the pseudogene TRBV3-2) and TRBJ2-1; 8 nucleotides align to TRBD2. Per germline, CDR1 LGHDT and CDR2 YNNKEL (reference sequence). V lost 8 bases to trimming and J lost 9 bases; unmatched junction nucleotides: 6. This CDR3 is 12 amino acids long. CDR3 sequence reads: CASAGRAPEQFF. The CDR3 bases are TGTGCCAGCGCCGGGAGGGCCCCTGAGCAGTTCTTC.

The chain uses TRBV5-6 and TRBJ1-2; D might be TRBD1 (5 bases). The CDR3 totals 14 residues. Trimming took off 4 bases at V and 8 bases at J, with 18 bases between the two ends. Germline V gene sequence: CDR1 SGHDT, CDR2 YYEEEE. CDR3 in DNA: TGTGCCAGCAGCCCTCTTGGGTCAGGGCACGGCTACACCTTC. Translated, it gives CASSPLGSGHGYTF.

The chain employs TRBV30 and TRBJ1-1; D possibly corresponds to TRBD1 (6 bases). The CDR3 runs 13 residues. CDR1 is GTSNPN, CDR2 SVGIG, per germline (reference sequence). The germline V and J ends were trimmed by 1 base and 6 bases, with 12 bases remaining between them. CDR3 sequence: CAWSAGAFAEAFF. CDR3 in DNA: TGTGCCTGGAGTGCAGGGGCGTTCGCTGAAGCTTTCTTT.